This TCR beta chain was sequenced in a study of spatial heterogeneity in lung cancer. Whole-study context: TCR transcript counts in tumor regions correlated strongly with a T cell module score from matched bulk RNA-seq.

This clonotype was seen repeatedly, ten times or more. The antigen is undetermined. There are 19 residues in the CDR3. V dropped 0 bases and J dropped 8; count of bases not matched to a gene: 17. CDR1 and CDR2 (germline): DFQATT, SNEGSKA (reference sequence). TCRdb itself ran the 5' RACE reads through MiXCR, one entry per CDR3 protein. There are about 27,000 distinct CDR3 sequences in the sample; around 7.5% occur only once, and around 24% lies in the top ten. Indicated time point: sample taken at primary tumor resection. Findings of the study overall: Within tumors, counts of expanded alpha and beta TCRs tracked tumor mutation counts.

V is TRBV20-1 and J is TRBJ1-6, with TRBD1 matching 9 bases. The sequencing here drew on lung tumor tissue, taken at surgery. The sequence was obtained from a male donor with early-stage non-small cell lung cancer. DNA for the CDR3: TGCAGTGCTAGAGATTCGACAGGGGGATCCTACCTTTGGGATTCACCCCTCCACTTT. Protein: CSARDSTGGSYLWDSPLHF.